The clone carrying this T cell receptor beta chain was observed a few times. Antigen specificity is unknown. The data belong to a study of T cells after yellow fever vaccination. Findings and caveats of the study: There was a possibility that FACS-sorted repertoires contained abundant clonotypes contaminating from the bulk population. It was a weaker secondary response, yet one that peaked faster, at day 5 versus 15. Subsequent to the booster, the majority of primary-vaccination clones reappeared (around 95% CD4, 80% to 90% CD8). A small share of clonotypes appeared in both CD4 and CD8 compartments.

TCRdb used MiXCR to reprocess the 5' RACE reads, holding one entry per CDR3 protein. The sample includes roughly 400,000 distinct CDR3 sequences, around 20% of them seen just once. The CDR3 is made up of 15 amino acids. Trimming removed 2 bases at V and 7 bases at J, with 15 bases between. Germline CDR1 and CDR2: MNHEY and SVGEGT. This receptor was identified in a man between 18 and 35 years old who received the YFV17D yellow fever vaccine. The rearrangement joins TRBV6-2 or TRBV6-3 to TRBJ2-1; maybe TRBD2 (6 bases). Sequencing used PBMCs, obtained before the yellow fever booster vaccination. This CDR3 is CASSYGGSASNEQFF. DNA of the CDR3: TGTGCCAGCAGTTACGGGGGGAGCGCGTCGAATGAGCAGTTCTTC.